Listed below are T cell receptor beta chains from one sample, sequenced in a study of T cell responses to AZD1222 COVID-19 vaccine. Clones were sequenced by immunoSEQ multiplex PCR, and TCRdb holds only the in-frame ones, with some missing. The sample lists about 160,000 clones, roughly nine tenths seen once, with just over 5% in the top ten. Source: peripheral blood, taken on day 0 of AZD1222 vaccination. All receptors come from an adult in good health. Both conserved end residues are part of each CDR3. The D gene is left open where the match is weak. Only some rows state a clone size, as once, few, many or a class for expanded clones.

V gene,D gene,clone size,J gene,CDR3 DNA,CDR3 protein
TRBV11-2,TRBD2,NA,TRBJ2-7,TGTGCCAGCAGCTCTACTAGCGGTATCACCTACGAGCAGTACTTC,CASSSTSGITYEQYF
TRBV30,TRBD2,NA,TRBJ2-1,TGTGCCTGGACCCTAGCGGGAACTTCCCGTTCCTACAATGAGCAGTTCTTC,CAWTLAGTSRSYNEQFF
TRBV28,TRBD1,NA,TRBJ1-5,TGTGCCAGCAGACTCGGACAGGGCGGTCAGCCCCAGCATTTT,CASRLGQGGQPQHF
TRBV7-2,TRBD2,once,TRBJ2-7,TGTGCCAGCAGCTCTAGCGGGCTCTTCTACGAGCAGTACTTC,CASSSSGLFYEQYF
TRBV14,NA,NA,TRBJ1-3,TGTGCCAGCAGCCAAGCTGAAAGGGGTGGAAACACCATATATTTT,CASSQAERGGNTIYF
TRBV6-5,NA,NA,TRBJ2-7,TGTGCCAGCAGTTCAGGGGGGCTACGAGGAGAGCAGTACTTC,CASSSGGLRGEQYF
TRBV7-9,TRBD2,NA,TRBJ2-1,TGTGCCAGCAGCTTAGAGTCCCGTGGACTAGCGGGGATATACAATGAGCAGTTCTTC,CASSLESRGLAGIYNEQFF
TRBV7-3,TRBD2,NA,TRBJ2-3,TGTGCCAGCAGTTATAGCGGGAGGAATATAGATACGCAGTATTTT,CASSYSGRNIDTQYF
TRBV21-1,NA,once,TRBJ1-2,TGTGCCAGCAGCAGCGACCCCCATCCGGACACGATCCCTTATGGCTACACCTTC,CASSSDPHPDTIPYGYTF
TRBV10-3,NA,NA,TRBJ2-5,TGTGCCATCAGTGATGGTGGATCCAAAGAGACCCAGTACTTC,CAISDGGSKETQYF
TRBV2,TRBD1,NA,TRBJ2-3,TGTGCCAGCAGCCGGACAGGGGGCTATGATACGCAGTATTTT,CASSRTGGYDTQYF
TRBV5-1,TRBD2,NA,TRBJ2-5,TGCGCCAGCAGCCTGACTAGCGGGAGCCCGGGGACCCAGTACTTC,CASSLTSGSPGTQYF
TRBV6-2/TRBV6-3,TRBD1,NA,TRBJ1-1,TGTGCCAGCAGTTACCCGACCCCGACAGGGGCGAACACTGAAGCTTTCTTT,CASSYPTPTGANTEAFF
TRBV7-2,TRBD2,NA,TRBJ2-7,TGTGCCAGCAGCTTAGCGTCGAGTCTAGCGGGGACCTACGAGCAGTACTTC,CASSLASSLAGTYEQYF
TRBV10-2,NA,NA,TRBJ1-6,TGCGCCAGCATTAAAGGGGGAGCTCCTTATAATTCACCCCTCCACTTT,CASIKGGAPYNSPLHF